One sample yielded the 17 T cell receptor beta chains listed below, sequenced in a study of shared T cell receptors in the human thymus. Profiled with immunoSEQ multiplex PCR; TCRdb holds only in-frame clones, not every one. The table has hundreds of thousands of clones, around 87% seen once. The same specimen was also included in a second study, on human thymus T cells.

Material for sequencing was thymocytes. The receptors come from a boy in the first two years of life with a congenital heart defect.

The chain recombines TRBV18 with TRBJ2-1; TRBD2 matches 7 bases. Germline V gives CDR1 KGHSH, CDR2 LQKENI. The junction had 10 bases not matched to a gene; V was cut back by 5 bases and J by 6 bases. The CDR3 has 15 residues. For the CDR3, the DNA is TGTGCCAGCTCAGACGGACTAGTGGCGCGCAATGAGCAGTTCTTC. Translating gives CASSDGLVARNEQFF.

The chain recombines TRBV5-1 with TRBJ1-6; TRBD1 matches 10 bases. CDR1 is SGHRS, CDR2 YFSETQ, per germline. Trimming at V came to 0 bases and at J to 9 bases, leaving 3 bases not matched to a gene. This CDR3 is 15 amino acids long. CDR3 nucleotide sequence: TGCGCCAGCAGCTTGGAGACAGGGGGCGGTTCACCCCTCCACTTT. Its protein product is CASSLETGGGSPLHF.

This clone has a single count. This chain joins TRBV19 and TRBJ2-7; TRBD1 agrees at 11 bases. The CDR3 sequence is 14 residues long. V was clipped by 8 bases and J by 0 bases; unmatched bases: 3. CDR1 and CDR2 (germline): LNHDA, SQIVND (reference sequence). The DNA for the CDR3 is TGTGCCAGTGGACAGGGGGCAAACTCCTACGAGCAGTACTTC. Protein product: CASGQGANSYEQYF.

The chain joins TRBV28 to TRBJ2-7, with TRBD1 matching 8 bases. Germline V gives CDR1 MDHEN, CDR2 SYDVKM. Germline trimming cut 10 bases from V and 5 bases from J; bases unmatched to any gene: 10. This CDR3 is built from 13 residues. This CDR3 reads CAIQRQGRNEQYF. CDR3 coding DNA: TGTGCCATCCAAAGACAGGGGAGGAACGAGCAGTACTTC.

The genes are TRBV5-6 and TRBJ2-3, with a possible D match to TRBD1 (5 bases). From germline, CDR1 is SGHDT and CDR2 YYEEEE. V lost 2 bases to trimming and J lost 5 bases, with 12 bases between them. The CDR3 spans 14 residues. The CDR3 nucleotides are TGTGCCAGCAGCTTCGGCCAGGGAAGAGATACGCAGTATTTT. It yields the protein CASSFGQGRDTQYF.

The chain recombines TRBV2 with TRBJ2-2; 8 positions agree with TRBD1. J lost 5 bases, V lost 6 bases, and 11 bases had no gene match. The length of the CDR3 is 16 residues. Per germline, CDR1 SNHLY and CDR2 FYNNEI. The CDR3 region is CASSLDRVSRTGELFF. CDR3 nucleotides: TGTGCCAGCAGCTTGGACAGGGTGTCGAGAACCGGGGAGCTGTTTTTT.

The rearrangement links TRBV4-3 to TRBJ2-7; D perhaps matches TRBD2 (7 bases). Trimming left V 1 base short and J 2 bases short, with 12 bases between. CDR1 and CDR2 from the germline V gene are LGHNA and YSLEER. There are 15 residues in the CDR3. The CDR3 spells CASSQAKGGAYEQYF. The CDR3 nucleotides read TGCGCCAGCAGCCAAGCTAAGGGGGGGGCCTACGAGCAGTACTTC.

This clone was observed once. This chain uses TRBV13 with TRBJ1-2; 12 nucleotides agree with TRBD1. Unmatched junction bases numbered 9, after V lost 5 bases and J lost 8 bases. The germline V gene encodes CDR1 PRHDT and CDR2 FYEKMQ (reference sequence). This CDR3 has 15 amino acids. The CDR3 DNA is TGTGCCAGCAGCCTCACGGGACAGGGGGCGTGGGGCTACACCTTC. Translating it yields CASSLTGQGAWGYTF.

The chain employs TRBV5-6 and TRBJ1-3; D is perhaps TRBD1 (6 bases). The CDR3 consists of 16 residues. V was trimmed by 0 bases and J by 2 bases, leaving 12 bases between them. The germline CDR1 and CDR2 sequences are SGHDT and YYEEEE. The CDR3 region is CASSLGDISTGNTIYF. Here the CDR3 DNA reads TGTGCCAGCAGCTTGGGGGACATTTCTACTGGAAACACCATATATTTT.

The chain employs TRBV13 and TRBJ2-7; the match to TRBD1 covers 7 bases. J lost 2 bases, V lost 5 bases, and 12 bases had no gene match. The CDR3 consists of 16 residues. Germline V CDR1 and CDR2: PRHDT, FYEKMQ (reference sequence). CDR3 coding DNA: TGTGCCAGCAGCAAGCCCGAGGGGGCTAGCACCTACGAGCAGTACTTC. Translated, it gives CASSKPEGASTYEQYF.

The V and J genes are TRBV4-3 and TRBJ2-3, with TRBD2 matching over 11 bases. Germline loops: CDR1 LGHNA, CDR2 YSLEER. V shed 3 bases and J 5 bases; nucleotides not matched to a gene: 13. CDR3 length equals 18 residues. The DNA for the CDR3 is TGCGCCAGCAGCCAGGAAAACCTTAGCGGGGGGGCCGAAGATACGCAGTATTTT. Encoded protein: CASSQENLSGGAEDTQYF.

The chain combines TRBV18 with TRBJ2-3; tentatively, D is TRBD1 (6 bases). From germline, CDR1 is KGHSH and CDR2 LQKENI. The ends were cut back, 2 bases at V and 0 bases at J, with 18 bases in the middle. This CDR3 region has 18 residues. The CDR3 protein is CASSPIPSGVESTDTQYF. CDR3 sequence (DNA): TGTGCCAGCTCACCAATTCCTTCAGGGGTAGAAAGCACAGATACGCAGTATTTT. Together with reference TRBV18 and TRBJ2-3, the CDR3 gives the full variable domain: NAGVMQNPRHLVRRRGQEARLRCSPMKGHSHVYWYRQLPEEGLKFMVYLQKENIIDESGMPKERFSAEFPKEGPSILRIQQVVRGDSAAYFCASSPIPSGVESTDTQYFGPGTRLTVL.

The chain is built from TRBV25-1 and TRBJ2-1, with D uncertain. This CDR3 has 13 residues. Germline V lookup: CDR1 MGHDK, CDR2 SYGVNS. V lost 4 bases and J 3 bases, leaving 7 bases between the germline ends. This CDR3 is CASSVFGYNEQFF. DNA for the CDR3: TGTGCCAGCAGTGTATTCGGCTACAATGAGCAGTTCTTC.

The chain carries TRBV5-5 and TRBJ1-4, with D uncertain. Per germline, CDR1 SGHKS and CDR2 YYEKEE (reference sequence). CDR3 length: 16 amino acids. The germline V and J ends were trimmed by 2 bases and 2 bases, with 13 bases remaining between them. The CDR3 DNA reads TGTGCCAGCAGCTTTAACAATCTACAGACTAATGAAAAACTGTTTTTT. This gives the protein CASSFNNLQTNEKLFF.

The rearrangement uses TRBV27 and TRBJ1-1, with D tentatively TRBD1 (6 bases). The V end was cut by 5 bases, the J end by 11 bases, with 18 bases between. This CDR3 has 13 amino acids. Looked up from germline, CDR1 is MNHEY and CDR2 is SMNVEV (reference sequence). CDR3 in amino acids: CASSISTGGEAFF. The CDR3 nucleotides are TGTGCCAGCAGTATCTCGACGGGGGGCGAGGCTTTCTTT.

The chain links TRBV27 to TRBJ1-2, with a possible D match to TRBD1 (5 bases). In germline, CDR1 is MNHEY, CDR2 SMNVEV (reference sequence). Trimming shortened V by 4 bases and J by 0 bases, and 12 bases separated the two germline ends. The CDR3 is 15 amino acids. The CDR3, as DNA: TGTGCCAGCAGTTCGAGACAGATTCCTAACTATGGCTACACCTTC. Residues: CASSSRQIPNYGYTF.

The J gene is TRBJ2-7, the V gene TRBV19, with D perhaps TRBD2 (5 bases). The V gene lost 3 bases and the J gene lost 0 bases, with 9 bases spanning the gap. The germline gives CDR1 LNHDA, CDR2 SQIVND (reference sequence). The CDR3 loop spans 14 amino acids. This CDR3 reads CASSMTGDSYEQYF. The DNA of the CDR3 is TGTGCCAGTAGTATGACCGGGGACTCCTACGAGCAGTACTTC.